The rows below give T cell receptor beta chains drawn from one sample of a study of blood T cell repertoires in COVID-19. Produced via immunoSEQ multiplex PCR; TCRdb's table is partial and in-frame only. This table has under 200,000 clones, roughly nine tenths appearing once. The sequenced sample consisted of peripheral blood. These receptors were collected from a woman in her 70s with acute or convalescent COVID-19. Each CDR3 is given with its conserved first and last residue. D genes are given only for firm matches. A row's size may be missing; if present it is once, few, many or a size class.

clone size: once; V gene: TRBV7-2; J gene: TRBJ1-5; D gene: .; CDR3 length: 15; CDR3 protein: CASSLGRDKTQPQHF; CDR3 DNA: TGTGCCAGCAGTCTGGGCCGGGACAAAACTCAGCCCCAGCATTTT
clone size: once; V gene: TRBV28; J gene: TRBJ2-7; D gene: TRBD1; CDR3 length: 15; CDR3 protein: CASSLRGQGSYEQYF; CDR3 DNA: TGTGCCAGCAGCCTAAGGGGACAGGGCTCCTACGAGCAGTACTTC
clone size: .; V gene: TRBV3-1/TRBV3-2; J gene: TRBJ1-5; D gene: TRBD1; CDR3 length: 15; CDR3 protein: CASSHSGGGHQPQHF; CDR3 DNA: TGTGCCAGCAGCCACAGTGGAGGGGGCCATCAGCCCCAGCATTTT
clone size: .; V gene: TRBV9; J gene: TRBJ1-1; D gene: .; CDR3 length: 14; CDR3 protein: CASSVGATGTEAFF; CDR3 DNA: TGTGCCAGCAGCGTAGGGGCGACGGGAACTGAAGCTTTCTTT
clone size: .; V gene: TRBV6-5; J gene: TRBJ1-1; D gene: .; CDR3 length: 13; CDR3 protein: CASSYSSYTEAFF; CDR3 DNA: TGTGCCAGCAGTTACAGTAGCTACACTGAAGCTTTCTTT
clone size: once; V gene: TRBV18; J gene: TRBJ2-3; D gene: TRBD2; CDR3 length: 18; CDR3 protein: CASSPVASGGAGTDTQYF; CDR3 DNA: TGTGCCAGCTCACCTGTGGCTAGCGGGGGGGCTGGCACAGATACGCAGTATTTT
clone size: .; V gene: TRBV5-1; J gene: TRBJ2-2; D gene: .; CDR3 length: 14; CDR3 protein: CASGDFGNTGELFF; CDR3 DNA: TGCGCCAGCGGGGACTTCGGGAACACCGGGGAGCTGTTTTTT
clone size: .; V gene: TRBV19; J gene: TRBJ2-1; D gene: TRBD2; CDR3 length: 16; CDR3 protein: CASSTASLAGQNEQFF; CDR3 DNA: TGTGCCAGTAGTACCGCTTCACTAGCGGGACAGAATGAGCAGTTCTTC
clone size: .; V gene: TRBV5-1; J gene: TRBJ1-6; D gene: .; CDR3 length: 16; CDR3 protein: CASRAQGSSYNSPLHF; CDR3 DNA: TGCGCCAGCAGGGCGCAGGGGAGCTCCTATAATTCACCCCTCCACTTT
clone size: .; V gene: TRBV15; J gene: TRBJ2-5; D gene: .; CDR3 length: 13; CDR3 protein: CASRAGIGETQYF; CDR3 DNA: TGTGCCTCCCGCGCCGGAATCGGGGAGACCCAGTACTTC
clone size: .; V gene: TRBV28; J gene: TRBJ2-7; D gene: TRBD1; CDR3 length: 15; CDR3 protein: CASSFSGTGVNEQYF; CDR3 DNA: TGTGCCAGCAGTTTCTCCGGGACAGGGGTCAACGAGCAGTACTTC
clone size: .; V gene: TRBV10-2; J gene: TRBJ2-5; D gene: .; CDR3 length: 14; CDR3 protein: CASSEWTAGETQYF; CDR3 DNA: TGCGCCAGCAGTGAGTGGACAGCCGGGGAGACCCAGTACTTC
clone size: .; V gene: TRBV13; J gene: TRBJ2-1; D gene: TRBD2; CDR3 length: 17; CDR3 protein: CASGKNSGGVSYNEQFF; CDR3 DNA: TGTGCCAGCGGGAAAAACAGCGGGGGGGTCTCCTACAATGAGCAGTTCTTC
clone size: .; V gene: TRBV7-2; J gene: TRBJ2-2; D gene: TRBD2; CDR3 length: 17; CDR3 protein: CASSLVASGRANGELFF; CDR3 DNA: TGTGCCAGCAGCTTAGTGGCTAGCGGGAGGGCCAATGGGGAGCTGTTTTTT
clone size: .; V gene: TRBV9; J gene: TRBJ2-1; D gene: TRBD2; CDR3 length: 16; CDR3 protein: CASSVDRTSSYNEQFF; CDR3 DNA: TGTGCCAGCAGCGTAGACAGGACTAGCTCCTACAATGAGCAGTTCTTC
clone size: few; V gene: TRBV28; J gene: TRBJ2-7; D gene: .; CDR3 length: 14; CDR3 protein: CASSFPGSSYEQYF; CDR3 DNA: TGTGCCAGCAGTTTCCCGGGGTCCTCCTACGAGCAGTACTTC
clone size: .; V gene: TRBV5-8; J gene: TRBJ2-1; D gene: .; CDR3 length: 13; CDR3 protein: CASLFRRGHEQFF; CDR3 DNA: TGTGCCAGCCTCTTTAGAAGGGGTCATGAGCAGTTCTTC
clone size: once; V gene: TRBV5-4; J gene: TRBJ1-1; D gene: TRBD1; CDR3 length: 16; CDR3 protein: CASSRPTGAMNTEAFF; CDR3 DNA: TGTGCCAGCAGCCGACCGACAGGGGCTATGAACACTGAAGCTTTCTTT
clone size: .; V gene: TRBV7-8; J gene: TRBJ1-4; D gene: .; CDR3 length: 13; CDR3 protein: CASSLSGGEKLFF; CDR3 DNA: TGTGCCAGCAGCTTAAGCGGGGGCGAAAAACTGTTTTTT
clone size: .; V gene: TRBV7-9; J gene: TRBJ2-3; D gene: TRBD2; CDR3 length: 15; CDR3 protein: CASSFSGRVGDTQYF; CDR3 DNA: TGTGCCAGCAGCTTTAGCGGGAGGGTCGGGGATACGCAGTATTTT
clone size: .; V gene: TRBV5-1; J gene: TRBJ2-1; D gene: TRBD2; CDR3 length: 15; CDR3 protein: CASSIAGAGEGEQFF; CDR3 DNA: TGCGCCAGCAGCATCGCGGGAGCGGGAGAGGGTGAGCAGTTCTTC
clone size: .; V gene: TRBV5-1; J gene: TRBJ2-7; D gene: TRBD1; CDR3 length: 12; CDR3 protein: CASSYTGDEQYF; CDR3 DNA: TGCGCCAGCAGCTACACAGGGGACGAGCAGTACTTC
clone size: .; V gene: TRBV5-1; J gene: TRBJ2-3; D gene: .; CDR3 length: 15; CDR3 protein: CASSLWLGVPDTQYF; CDR3 DNA: TGCGCCAGCAGCTTGTGGCTAGGGGTGCCAGATACGCAGTATTTT
clone size: once; V gene: TRBV6-6; J gene: TRBJ1-6; D gene: TRBD1; CDR3 length: 14; CDR3 protein: CASSPGQGYSPLHF; CDR3 DNA: TGTGCCAGCAGTCCGGGACAGGGATACTCACCCCTCCACTTT
clone size: .; V gene: TRBV5-1; J gene: TRBJ1-2; D gene: TRBD1; CDR3 length: 15; CDR3 protein: CASTLSGTGTYGYTF; CDR3 DNA: TGCGCCAGCACCCTTTCCGGGACAGGGACCTATGGCTACACCTTC
clone size: once; V gene: TRBV2; J gene: TRBJ2-1; D gene: .; CDR3 length: 15; CDR3 protein: CASSVSQGGYHEQFF; CDR3 DNA: TGTGCCAGCAGTGTGAGCCAGGGGGGTTATCATGAGCAGTTCTTC
clone size: .; V gene: TRBV10-3; J gene: TRBJ1-3; D gene: TRBD1; CDR3 length: 16; CDR3 protein: CAISESGQPSGNTIYF; CDR3 DNA: TGTGCCATCAGTGAGTCGGGACAGCCCTCTGGAAACACCATATATTTT
clone size: .; V gene: TRBV28; J gene: TRBJ1-6; D gene: .; CDR3 length: 13; CDR3 protein: CATTFWRGSPLHF; CDR3 DNA: TGTGCCACCACGTTTTGGAGGGGTTCACCCCTCCACTTT
clone size: .; V gene: TRBV29-1; J gene: TRBJ1-2; D gene: .; CDR3 length: 12; CDR3 protein: CSVARTAYGYTF; CDR3 DNA: TGCAGCGTTGCTAGGACAGCATATGGCTACACCTTC
clone size: .; V gene: TRBV27; J gene: TRBJ1-2; D gene: TRBD1; CDR3 length: 13; CDR3 protein: CASSPGGPYGYTF; CDR3 DNA: TGTGCCAGCAGTCCAGGGGGCCCCTATGGCTACACCTTC
clone size: .; V gene: TRBV4-2; J gene: TRBJ2-2; D gene: TRBD1; CDR3 length: 14; CDR3 protein: CASRGQGSPGELFF; CDR3 DNA: TGTGCCAGCAGGGGACAGGGCTCCCCCGGGGAGCTGTTTTTT
clone size: .; V gene: TRBV7-3; J gene: TRBJ2-1; D gene: .; CDR3 length: 15; CDR3 protein: CASSLSPGAGGEQFF; CDR3 DNA: TGTGCCAGCAGCTTGTCCCCGGGAGCCGGGGGTGAGCAGTTCTTC
clone size: .; V gene: TRBV7-2; J gene: TRBJ2-7; D gene: .; CDR3 length: 14; CDR3 protein: CASSSQGGRYEQYF; CDR3 DNA: TGTGCCAGCAGCTCTCAGGGGGGTCGGTACGAGCAGTACTTC
clone size: .; V gene: TRBV14; J gene: TRBJ1-6; D gene: .; CDR3 length: 16; CDR3 protein: CASSHPRGSYNSPLHF; CDR3 DNA: TGTGCCAGCAGCCACCCACGAGGATCCTATAATTCACCCCTCCACTTT
clone size: .; V gene: TRBV27; J gene: TRBJ1-1; D gene: TRBD1; CDR3 length: 13; CDR3 protein: CASSPTGLSEAFF; CDR3 DNA: TGTGCCAGCAGTCCGACAGGGCTCTCCGAAGCTTTCTTT
clone size: .; V gene: TRBV18; J gene: TRBJ1-1; D gene: .; CDR3 length: 14; CDR3 protein: CASSPSGPNTEAFF; CDR3 DNA: TGTGCCAGCTCACCATCAGGGCCGAACACTGAAGCTTTCTTT
clone size: .; V gene: TRBV2; J gene: TRBJ2-7; D gene: .; CDR3 length: 14; CDR3 protein: CASNYPGHFYEQYF; CDR3 DNA: TGTGCCAGCAATTATCCGGGACACTTCTACGAGCAGTACTTC
clone size: .; V gene: TRBV18; J gene: TRBJ1-1; D gene: .; CDR3 length: 17; CDR3 protein: CASSLLVDPGLNTEAFF; CDR3 DNA: TGTGCCAGCTCACTACTGGTAGATCCGGGGTTGAACACTGAAGCTTTCTTT
clone size: few; V gene: TRBV24-1; J gene: TRBJ1-5; D gene: .; CDR3 length: 16; CDR3 protein: CATSPGGVSSNQPQHF; CDR3 DNA: TGTGCCACCAGCCCGGGGGGAGTCAGCAGCAATCAGCCCCAGCATTTT
clone size: .; V gene: TRBV19; J gene: TRBJ2-1; D gene: .; CDR3 length: 18; CDR3 protein: CASRRTGSSLAAYNEQFF; CDR3 DNA: TGTGCCAGTAGGCGGACAGGGTCTTCGCTAGCGGCCTACAATGAGCAGTTCTTC
clone size: .; V gene: TRBV19; J gene: TRBJ1-1; D gene: .; CDR3 length: 17; CDR3 protein: CASSRGIGGAGETEAFF; CDR3 DNA: TGTGCCAGTAGTAGAGGAATTGGGGGGGCCGGTGAGACTGAAGCTTTCTTT
clone size: .; V gene: TRBV18; J gene: TRBJ2-5; D gene: .; CDR3 length: 15; CDR3 protein: CASSPRQGGGETQYF; CDR3 DNA: TGTGCCAGCTCACCAAGACAGGGAGGTGGAGAGACCCAGTACTTC
clone size: .; V gene: TRBV18; J gene: TRBJ2-2; D gene: .; CDR3 length: 16; CDR3 protein: CASSPSTGRGTGELFF; CDR3 DNA: TGTGCCAGCTCACCAAGTACAGGAAGGGGAACCGGGGAGCTGTTTTTT
clone size: once; V gene: TRBV3-1/TRBV3-2; J gene: TRBJ1-5; D gene: .; CDR3 length: 14; CDR3 protein: CASSQGAENQPQHF; CDR3 DNA: TGTGCCAGCAGCCAAGGGGCCGAGAATCAGCCCCAGCATTTT